This T cell receptor beta chain is drawn from a study of cytomegalovirus exposure and HLA in healthy donors. The CDR3 is made up of 13 amino acids. With 0 bases removed from V and 9 bases from J, the gap between germline ends came to 10 bases. The germline V gene has CDR1 SGDLS and CDR2 YYNGEE. PCR involved 60 Vbeta and 13 Jbeta primers. Assay: immunoSEQ multiplex PCR; the TCRdb copy retains only in-frame clones and omits some. The sample carries approximately 130,000 clones, more than 80% recorded once. This clonotype was sampled from a woman in her thirties in good health and CMV-seropositive. V and J are TRBV9 and TRBJ2-1, with a possible D match to TRBD2 (6 bases). Sequenced sample: PBMCs. This CDR3 is CASSVGGGTEQFF. CDR3 in DNA: TGTGCCAGCAGCGTAGGAGGCGGGACTGAGCAGTTCTTC.